These T cell receptor beta chains were read from a single sample in a study of blood T cell repertoires in COVID-19. This table comes from immunoSEQ multiplex PCR, and its TCRdb copy is limited to in-frame clones, with some not included. Among roughly 100,000 clones, roughly 80% were seen once, and the ten largest hold just under 20%. The sequenced sample was peripheral blood. The receptors were sampled from a woman in her 70s with acute or convalescent COVID-19. The CDR3 runs from the conserved cysteine through the conserved F or W. D genes are given only for firm matches. Not all rows give a size; the values are once, few, many and, for expanded clones, a class.

j_gene | v_gene | d_gene | abundance | CDR3nt | CDR3aa
TRBJ2-1 | TRBV24-1 | TRBD1 | . | TGTGCCACCAGTGATAGGGGGACAGGGGACTACAATGAGCAGTTCTTC | CATSDRGTGDYNEQFF
TRBJ1-4 | TRBV7-9 | TRBD1 | once | TGTGCCAGCACCCTGACAGGGAAGGATGAAAAACTGTTTTTT | CASTLTGKDEKLFF
TRBJ2-5 | TRBV7-2 | TRBD1 | . | TGTGCCAGCAGCCGGGACAGAGCCCAGGAAACCCAGTACTTC | CASSRDRAQETQYF
TRBJ1-3 | TRBV28 | TRBD1 | . | TGTGCCAGCAGTTTCCCCGTGCGGGACAGGGGGAGAAAGGCCTCTGGAAACACCATATATTTT | CASSFPVRDRGRKASGNTIYF
TRBJ1-2 | TRBV6-6 | . | . | TGTGCCAGCAGCTACAATTCACGGGACTATGGCTACACCTTC | CASSYNSRDYGYTF
TRBJ1-6 | TRBV6-1 | . | . | TGTGCCAGCAGTGAAGCGGAAAGGGGAGGTAATTCACCCCTCCACTTT | CASSEAERGGNSPLHF
TRBJ1-2 | TRBV6-5 | TRBD1 | . | TGTGCCAGCAGTAGGGACAGGGAGTCTGGCTACACCTTC | CASSRDRESGYTF
TRBJ1-2 | TRBV6-5 | . | few | TGTGCCAGCAGCCACGGAGGGCGGAGTGGCTACACCTTC | CASSHGGRSGYTF
TRBJ2-1 | TRBV6-5 | TRBD2 | . | TGTGCCAGCGGGCGGGACTATTCCAATGAGCAGTTCTTC | CASGRDYSNEQFF
TRBJ2-5 | TRBV4-1 | . | . | TGCGCCAGCAGCCCGGTGGAAGGGGAAGAGACCCAGTACTTC | CASSPVEGEETQYF
TRBJ2-1 | TRBV2 | TRBD2 | . | TGTGCCAGCAGTGGGTCTAGCGGGGGGAGTGAGCAGTTCTTC | CASSGSSGGSEQFF
TRBJ2-6 | TRBV29-1 | TRBD1 | . | TGCAGCGTTGAAGCCAGGGGGCCACCTGGGGCCAACGTCCTGACTTTC | CSVEARGPPGANVLTF
TRBJ2-5 | TRBV7-2 | TRBD1 | . | TGTGCCAGCGGAACGACAGGGGGGCCCCAAGAGACCCAGTACTTC | CASGTTGGPQETQYF
TRBJ2-3 | TRBV18 | TRBD2 | . | TGTGCCAGCTCCCCACTCACTAGCGCAGGGGATACGCAGTATTTT | CASSPLTSAGDTQYF
TRBJ1-1 | TRBV7-9 | . | . | TGTGCCAGCAGCAAAAGGGTAGGGGCCGTAGGCACTGAAGCTTTCTTT | CASSKRVGAVGTEAFF
TRBJ2-3 | TRBV19 | TRBD2 | . | TGTGCCAGTAGTAACCTCATAGCGGGGGGTGGAGATACGCAGTATTTT | CASSNLIAGGGDTQYF
TRBJ1-1 | TRBV19 | . | . | TGTGCCAGTAGGGAAAGACAGAACATGAACACTGAAGCTTTCTTT | CASRERQNMNTEAFF
TRBJ2-7 | TRBV10-2 | . | . | TGCGCCAGCACCCCCCTAGACAGGTTGAACACCTACGAGCAGTACTTC | CASTPLDRLNTYEQYF
TRBJ2-7 | TRBV30 | . | . | TGTGCCTGGAGCGGAGGGTTTACCTACGAGCAGTACTTC | CAWSGGFTYEQYF
TRBJ1-1 | TRBV12-3/TRBV12-4 | . | . | TGTGCCAGCAGACTGGACAGGAACACTGAAGCTTTCTTT | CASRLDRNTEAFF
TRBJ2-3 | TRBV20-1 | . | . | TGCAGTGCTAGTGGGCTTCACACAGATACGCAGTATTTT | CSASGLHTDTQYF
TRBJ2-1 | TRBV19 | . | . | TGTGCCACAGGATCAGGGGCGCTGCCCAATGAGCAGTTCTTC | CATGSGALPNEQFF
TRBJ2-7 | TRBV7-9 | TRBD2 | many | TGTGCCAGCAGCTCCGGGACTAGCGGTTACGAGCAGTACTTC | CASSSGTSGYEQYF
TRBJ2-4 | TRBV19 | . | . | TGTGCCAGTAGTATCACAGGGTCGAACATTCAGTACTTC | CASSITGSNIQYF
TRBJ1-1 | TRBV13 | . | . | TGTGCCAGCAGCTTAAGGGAGGCGAACACTGAAGCTTTCTTT | CASSLREANTEAFF
TRBJ2-7 | TRBV6-2/TRBV6-3 | . | . | TGTGCCAGCAGCTGGCTGACAGGCGCGTTCGAGCAGTACTTC | CASSWLTGAFEQYF
TRBJ2-3 | TRBV27 | . | . | TGTGCCAGCAGTTTATTAAACGAGGCCCGCGCTAGCACAGATACGCAGTATTTT | CASSLLNEARASTDTQYF
TRBJ1-2 | TRBV3-1/TRBV3-2 | TRBD1 | once | TGTGCCAGCAGCCAACGGGCGAGTGTGACAGGGGGCTTAGGCTACACCTTC | CASSQRASVTGGLGYTF
TRBJ1-6 | TRBV2 | TRBD1 | . | TGTGCCAGCAGTAGAAGGGACAGGGCGAGCTCCTATAATTCACCCCTCCACTTT | CASSRRDRASSYNSPLHF
TRBJ1-5 | TRBV30 | . | . | TGTGCCTGGAGTGGGACGGGATTTGGCAATCAGCCCCAGCATTTT | CAWSGTGFGNQPQHF
TRBJ1-2 | TRBV7-2 | . | . | TGTGCCAGCAGCTTTAGGGACTTAGAGTCTGGCTACACCTTC | CASSFRDLESGYTF
TRBJ2-2 | TRBV6-2/TRBV6-3 | . | . | TGTGCCAGCAGTTTAGATCCTCTCGGGGAGCTGTTTTTT | CASSLDPLGELFF
TRBJ1-3 | TRBV9 | TRBD1 | . | TGTGCCAGCAGCACGCGGGACAGTAGAAATGGAAACACCATATATTTT | CASSTRDSRNGNTIYF
TRBJ1-2 | TRBV19 | . | . | TGTGCCAGTAGCCAGGGTACCTATGGCTACACCTTC | CASSQGTYGYTF
TRBJ2-1 | TRBV5-6 | TRBD2 | many | TGTGCCAGCAGCCCCCTTGGGGGGGGAGCGAACAATGAGCAGTTCTTC | CASSPLGGGANNEQFF
TRBJ1-1 | TRBV5-1 | TRBD1 | . | TGCGCCAGCAGCTCCATGGGACAGGGAGTCACTGAAGCTTTCTTT | CASSSMGQGVTEAFF
TRBJ2-7 | TRBV19 | . | . | TGTGCCAGTAGTCGCCCGGGACATGCCTACGAGCAGTACTTC | CASSRPGHAYEQYF
TRBJ2-2 | TRBV7-9 | TRBD1 | . | TGTGCCAGCAGGTCCGGGACAGGGTCGGCCGGGGAGCTGTTTTTT | CASRSGTGSAGELFF
TRBJ2-7 | TRBV29-1 | TRBD1 | . | TGCAGCGTTGAAGAGGGCGGGACAGGGTATTCCTACGAGCAGTACTTC | CSVEEGGTGYSYEQYF
TRBJ1-1 | TRBV6-5 | . | . | TGTCAAGCGGGCGCTAACACTGAAGCTTTCTTT | CQAGANTEAFF
TRBJ1-2 | TRBV30 | . | . | TGTGCCGCTTTCTTGTCAGCTAACTATGGCTACACCTTC | CAAFLSANYGYTF
TRBJ2-1 | TRBV19 | TRBD2 | . | TGTGCCAGTAGTATGAAGGGACTAGCGGGGGGGCTCTACAATGAGCAGTTCTTC | CASSMKGLAGGLYNEQFF
TRBJ2-1 | TRBV7-7 | TRBD2 | few | TGTGCCAGCAGCTTAGGACTAGCGGCTAACAATGAGCAGTTCTTC | CASSLGLAANNEQFF
TRBJ1-2 | TRBV7-8 | . | . | TGTGCCAGCAGCCGGAACAATCGAGACACTGTTTATGGCTACACCTTC | CASSRNNRDTVYGYTF
TRBJ1-4 | TRBV3-1/TRBV3-2 | . | . | TGTGCCAGCAGCCCTTTCCTCAGAGAAAAACTGTTTTTT | CASSPFLREKLFF
TRBJ2-7 | TRBV5-4 | TRBD1 | . | TGTGCCAGCAGCCTCCAGGGGGTCTACGAGCAGTACTTC | CASSLQGVYEQYF
TRBJ1-4 | TRBV7-8 | TRBD1 | . | TGTGCCAGCAGCTCCGGGACAGGGTGGAATGAAAAACTGTTTTTT | CASSSGTGWNEKLFF
TRBJ1-1 | TRBV27 | TRBD1 | . | TGTGCCAGCAGTTTATGGGGACAGGGGACGACTGAAGCTTTCTTT | CASSLWGQGTTEAFF
TRBJ1-6 | TRBV12-3/TRBV12-4 | . | . | TGTGCCAGCAGTTGGGAGGATTCACCCCTCCACTTT | CASSWEDSPLHF
TRBJ1-5 | TRBV3-1/TRBV3-2 | . | . | TGTGCCAGCAGCCGACAGAATCAGCCCCAGCATTTT | CASSRQNQPQHF